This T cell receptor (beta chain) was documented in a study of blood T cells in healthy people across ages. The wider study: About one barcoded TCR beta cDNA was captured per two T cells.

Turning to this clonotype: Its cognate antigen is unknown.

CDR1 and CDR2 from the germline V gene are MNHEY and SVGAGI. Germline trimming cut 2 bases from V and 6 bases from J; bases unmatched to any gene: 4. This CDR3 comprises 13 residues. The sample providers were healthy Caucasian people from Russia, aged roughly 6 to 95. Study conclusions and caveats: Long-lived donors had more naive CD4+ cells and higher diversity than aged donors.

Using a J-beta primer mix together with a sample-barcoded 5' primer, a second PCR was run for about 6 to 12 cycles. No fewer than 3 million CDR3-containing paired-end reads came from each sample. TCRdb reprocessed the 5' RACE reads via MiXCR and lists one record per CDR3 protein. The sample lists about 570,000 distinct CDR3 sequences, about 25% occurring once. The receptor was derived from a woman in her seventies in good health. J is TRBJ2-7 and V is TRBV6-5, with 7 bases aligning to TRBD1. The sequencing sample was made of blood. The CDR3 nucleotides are TGTGCCAGCAGTTACGCCGACAGGGCCGAGCAGTACTTC. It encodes CASSYADRAEQYF.